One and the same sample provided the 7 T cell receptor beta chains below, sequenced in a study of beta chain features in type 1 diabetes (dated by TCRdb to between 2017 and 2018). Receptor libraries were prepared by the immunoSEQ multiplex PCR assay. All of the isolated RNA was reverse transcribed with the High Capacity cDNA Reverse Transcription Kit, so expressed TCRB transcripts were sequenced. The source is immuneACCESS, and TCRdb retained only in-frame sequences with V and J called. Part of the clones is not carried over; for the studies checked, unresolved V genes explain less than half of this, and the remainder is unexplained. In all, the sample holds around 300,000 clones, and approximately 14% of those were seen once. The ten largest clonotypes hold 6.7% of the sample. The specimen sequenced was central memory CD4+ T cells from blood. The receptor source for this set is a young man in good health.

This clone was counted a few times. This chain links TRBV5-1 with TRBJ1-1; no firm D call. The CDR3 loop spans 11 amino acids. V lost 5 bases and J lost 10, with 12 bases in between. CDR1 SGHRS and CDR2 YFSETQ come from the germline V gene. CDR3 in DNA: TGCGCCAGCAGGGACCGGCTCCGAGCTTTCTTT. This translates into CASRDRLRAFF. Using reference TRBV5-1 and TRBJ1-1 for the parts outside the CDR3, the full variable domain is KAGVTQTPRYLIKTRGQQVTLSCSPISGHRSVSWYQQTPGQGLQFLFEYFSETQRNKGNFPGRFSGRQFSNSRSEMNVSTLELGDSALYLCASRDRLRAFFGQGTRLTVV.

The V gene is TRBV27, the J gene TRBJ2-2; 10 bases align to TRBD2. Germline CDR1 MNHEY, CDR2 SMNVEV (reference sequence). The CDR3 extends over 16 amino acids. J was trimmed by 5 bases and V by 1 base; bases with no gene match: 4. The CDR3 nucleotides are TGTGCCAGCAGTTTATTAGGACTAGCGGCAACCGGGGAGCTGTTTTTT. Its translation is CASSLLGLAATGELFF.

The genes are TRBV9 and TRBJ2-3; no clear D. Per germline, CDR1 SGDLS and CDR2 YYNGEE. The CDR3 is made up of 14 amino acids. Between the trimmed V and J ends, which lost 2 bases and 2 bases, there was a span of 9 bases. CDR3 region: CASSVGSYTDTQYF. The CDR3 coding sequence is TGTGCCAGCAGCGTGGGGTCCTACACAGATACGCAGTATTTT.

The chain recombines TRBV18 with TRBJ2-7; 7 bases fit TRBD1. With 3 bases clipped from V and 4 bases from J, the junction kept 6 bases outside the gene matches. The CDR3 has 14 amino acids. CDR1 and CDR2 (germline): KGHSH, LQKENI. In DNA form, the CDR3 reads TGTGCCAGCTCACCGAACACAGGGGTATACGAGCAGTACGTC. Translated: CASSPNTGVYEQYV.

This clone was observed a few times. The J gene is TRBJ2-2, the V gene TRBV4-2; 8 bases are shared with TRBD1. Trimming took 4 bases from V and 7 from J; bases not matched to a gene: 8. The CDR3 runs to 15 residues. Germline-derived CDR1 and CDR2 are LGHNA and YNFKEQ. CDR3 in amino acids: CASSLLNTGGGELFF. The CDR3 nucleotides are TGTGCCAGCAGCCTACTTAACACAGGGGGCGGGGAGCTGTTTTTT.

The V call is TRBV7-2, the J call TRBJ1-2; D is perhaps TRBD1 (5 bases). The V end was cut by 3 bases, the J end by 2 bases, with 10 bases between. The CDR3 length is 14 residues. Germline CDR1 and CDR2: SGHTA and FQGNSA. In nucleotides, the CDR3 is TGTGCCAGCAGCTTGGCAGGGCAAAACTATGGCTACACCTTC. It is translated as CASSLAGQNYGYTF.

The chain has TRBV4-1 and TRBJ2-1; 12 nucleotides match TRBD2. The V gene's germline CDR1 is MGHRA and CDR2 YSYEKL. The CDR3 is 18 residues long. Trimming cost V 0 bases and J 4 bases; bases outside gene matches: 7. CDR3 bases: TGCGCCAGCAGCCAAGAGGGGAATGGACTAGCGGGGTACAATGAGCAGTTCTTC. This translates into CASSQEGNGLAGYNEQFF.